A single sample gave rise to the 14 T cell receptor beta chains below, sequenced in a study of T cells expressing NK-cell markers. TCRdb reanalyzed the 5' RACE reads and collapses them to one entry per CDR3 protein, without DNA. The table for this sample gives around 180,000 distinct CDR3 sequences. The specimen was blood T cells: a sorted CD56 or NKG2C T cell subset, CD4+ or CD8+ T cells, or bulk PBMC T cells (not recorded which). The receptor source for this set is a man aged 18-70 years in good health.

J is TRBJ2-1 and V is TRBV6-1. Per germline, CDR1 MNHNS and CDR2 SASEGT. This CDR3 region has 13 residues. CDR3 sequence reads: CASSAGAINEQFF.

This rearrangement joins TRBV6-5 to TRBJ2-1; TCRdb proposes TRBD1, but this gene call is untestable without DNA. The CDR3 is made up of 17 amino acids. CDR1 MNHEY and CDR2 SVGAGI come from the germline V gene. CDR3 protein: CASSYSGTGVPYNEQFF.

The gene calls are TRBV7-9 and TRBJ1-4; TCRdb gives TRBD1 as the D gene, but with no DNA this cannot be confirmed. This CDR3 is 15 amino acids long. The germline CDR1 and CDR2 sequences are SEHNR and FQNEAQ (reference sequence). The CDR3 here is CASSPDRTSNEKLFF.

The genes are TRBV19 and TRBJ1-5. The CDR3 is 12 amino acids. Germline loops: CDR1 LNHDA, CDR2 SQIVND (reference sequence). CDR3 amino acids: CASTAGSRAQHF.

The chain joins TRBV27 to TRBJ2-1; the D gene TCRdb calls, TRBD2, cannot be checked with no DNA. Germline values: CDR1 MNHEY, CDR2 SMNVEV (reference sequence). The CDR3 contains 12 residues. This chain's CDR3 is CASRSGGHEQFF.

J is TRBJ1-4 and V is TRBV13; TCRdb proposes TRBD1, but this gene call is untestable without DNA. The CDR3 is 15 residues long. Germline V gene data show CDR1 as PRHDT and CDR2 as FYEKMQ (reference sequence). This CDR3 reads CASSLRTATNEKLFF.

The chain combines TRBV5-1 with TRBJ2-3; the D gene TCRdb calls, TRBD1, cannot be checked with no DNA. Germline assignment: CDR1 SGHRS and CDR2 YFSETQ. The CDR3 extends over 16 amino acids. This chain's CDR3 is CASSLAGGGATDTQYF.

The J gene is TRBJ1-1, the V gene TRBV5-4. This CDR3 has 13 residues. The germline CDR1 and CDR2 sequences are SGHNT and YYREEE (reference sequence). CDR3 region: CASRPRENTEAFF.

The V gene is TRBV11-2, the J gene TRBJ1-6. Per germline, CDR1 SGHAT and CDR2 FQNNGV. The CDR3 loop spans 17 amino acids. CDR3 sequence: CASSLGAVGSYNSPLHF.

The chain joins TRBV2 to TRBJ1-5. Per the germline V gene, CDR1 is SNHLY and CDR2 is FYNNEI. CDR3 length equals 13 residues. CDR3 sequence: CASQSRDNQPQHF.

V is TRBV7-9 and J is TRBJ2-7; the TRBD1 assignment by TCRdb is unverifiable without DNA. The CDR3 consists of 16 residues. CDR1 and CDR2 from the germline V gene are SEHNR and FQNEAQ (reference sequence). CDR3 sequence: CASTTVTGRTTYEQYF.

This chain links TRBV3-1 with TRBJ2-7. The CDR3 is 13 amino acids. Germline CDR1 reads LGHDT; CDR2 reads YNNKEL (reference sequence). CDR3: CASSHSRAYEQYF.

V usage is TRBV10-3 and J usage is TRBJ1-5. The CDR3 is 20 amino acids. The germline V gene encodes CDR1 ENHRY and CDR2 SYGVKD. CDR3: CAIIYRLAGEGIRSNQPQHF.

This chain joins TRBV12-3 or TRBV12-4 and TRBJ1-2. The CDR3 contains 12 residues. CDR3 sequence reads: CASSFLRWGYTF.